This paragraph covers one T cell receptor (beta chain) sequence. Its specificity is unknown. In preparing the TRB cDNA libraries, 5' RACE with UMI labels was used. From its re-call of the 5' RACE reads, TCRdb lists each CDR3 protein once, without DNA. Here the sample table reports 30,000 to 40,000 distinct CDR3 sequences. The data derive from a study of CXCR3-negative and CXCR3-positive naive CD8 T cells. Overall study: TRB reads totalled about 140 million, about 1.5 +/- 0.3 million per library.

Per the germline V gene, CDR1 is PRHDT and CDR2 is FYEKMQ (reference sequence). The CDR3 runs to 15 residues. Notes on the study in general: Comparison of naive CXCR3-negative and CXCR3-positive cells revealed similar TRBV-TRBJ usage, while memory cells differed.

The rearrangement links TRBV13 to TRBJ1-4; absent DNA, TCRdb's TRBD1 call cannot be checked. The clonotype comes from a human donor in good health. Some clones in this sample may be carry-over from other donors' samples. Sequences were obtained from memory CD8+ T cells from blood. CDR3 amino acids: CASSSEGVKNEKLFF.